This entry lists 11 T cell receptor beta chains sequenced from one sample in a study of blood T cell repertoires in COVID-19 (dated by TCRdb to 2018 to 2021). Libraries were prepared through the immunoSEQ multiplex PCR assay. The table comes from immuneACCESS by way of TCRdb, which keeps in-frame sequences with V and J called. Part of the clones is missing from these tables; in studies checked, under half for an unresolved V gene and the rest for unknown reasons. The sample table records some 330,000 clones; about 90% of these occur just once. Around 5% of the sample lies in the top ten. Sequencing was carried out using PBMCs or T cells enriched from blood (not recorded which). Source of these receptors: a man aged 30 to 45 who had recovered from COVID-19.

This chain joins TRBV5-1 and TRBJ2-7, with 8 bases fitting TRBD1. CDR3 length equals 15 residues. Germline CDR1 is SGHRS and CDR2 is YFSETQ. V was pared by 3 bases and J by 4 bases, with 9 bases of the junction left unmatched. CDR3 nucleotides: TGCGCCAGCAGCTCGGACAGGGCCTTGCTTTACGAGCAGTACTTC. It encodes CASSSDRALLYEQYF.

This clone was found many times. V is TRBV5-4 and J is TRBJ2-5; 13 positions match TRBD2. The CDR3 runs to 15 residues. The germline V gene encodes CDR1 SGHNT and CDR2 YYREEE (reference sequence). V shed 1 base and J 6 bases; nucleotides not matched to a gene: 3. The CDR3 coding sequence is TGTGCCAGCAGCTTGAGGACTAGCGGGGGTCAGACCCAGTACTTC. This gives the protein CASSLRTSGGQTQYF.

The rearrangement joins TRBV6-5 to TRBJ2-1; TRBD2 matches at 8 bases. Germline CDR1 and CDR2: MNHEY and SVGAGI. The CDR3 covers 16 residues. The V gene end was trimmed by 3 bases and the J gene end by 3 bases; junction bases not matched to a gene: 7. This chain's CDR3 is CASSYYGGGHYNEQFF. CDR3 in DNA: TGTGCCAGCAGTTATTATGGCGGGGGGCACTACAATGAGCAGTTCTTC.

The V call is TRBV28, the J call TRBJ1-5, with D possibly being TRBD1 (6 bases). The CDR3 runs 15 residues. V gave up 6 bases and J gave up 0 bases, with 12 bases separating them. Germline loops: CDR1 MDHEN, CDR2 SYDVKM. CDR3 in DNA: TGTGCCAGCAGCCGGACAGATTATAGCAATCAGCCCCAGCATTTT. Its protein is CASSRTDYSNQPQHF.

CDR3 sequence (DNA): TGCGCCAGCAACCCTAGCGGGGGGCACAATGAGCAGTTCTTC. It codes for CASNPSGGHNEQFF. V gene TRBV5-1 combines with J gene TRBJ2-1, with 11 bases identical to TRBD2. The CDR3 is made up of 14 amino acids. Germline-derived CDR1 and CDR2 are SGHRS and YFSETQ. Trimming cost V 6 bases and J 5 bases; bases outside gene matches: 4.

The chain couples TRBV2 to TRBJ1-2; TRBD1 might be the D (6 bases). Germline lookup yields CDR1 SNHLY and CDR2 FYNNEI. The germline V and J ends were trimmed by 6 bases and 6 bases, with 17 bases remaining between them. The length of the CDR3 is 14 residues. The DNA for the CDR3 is TGTGCCAGCAGAAGCGGGACAAGGGGAAATGGCTACACCTTC. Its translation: CASRSGTRGNGYTF.

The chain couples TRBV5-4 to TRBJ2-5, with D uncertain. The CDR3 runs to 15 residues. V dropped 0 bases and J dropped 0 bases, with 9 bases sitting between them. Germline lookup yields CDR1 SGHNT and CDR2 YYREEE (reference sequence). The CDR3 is CASSLDSTNQETQYF. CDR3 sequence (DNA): TGTGCCAGCAGCTTGGACAGTACGAACCAAGAGACCCAGTACTTC.

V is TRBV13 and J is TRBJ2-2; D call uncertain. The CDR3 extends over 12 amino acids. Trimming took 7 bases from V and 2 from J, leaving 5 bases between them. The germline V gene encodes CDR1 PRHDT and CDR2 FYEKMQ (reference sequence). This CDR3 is CASIRNTGELFF. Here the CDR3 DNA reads TGTGCCAGCATCAGAAACACCGGGGAGCTGTTTTTT.

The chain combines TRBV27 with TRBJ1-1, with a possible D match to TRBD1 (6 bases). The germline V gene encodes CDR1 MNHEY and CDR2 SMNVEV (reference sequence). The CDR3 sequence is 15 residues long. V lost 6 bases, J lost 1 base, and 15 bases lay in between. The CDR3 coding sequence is TGTGCCAGCAGCCCGTCGACAGGAGAGAACACTGAAGCTTTCTTT. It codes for CASSPSTGENTEAFF.

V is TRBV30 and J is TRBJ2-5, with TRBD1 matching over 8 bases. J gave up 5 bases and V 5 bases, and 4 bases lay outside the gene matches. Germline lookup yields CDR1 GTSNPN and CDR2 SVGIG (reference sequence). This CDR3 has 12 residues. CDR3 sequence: CAWGQGRETQYF. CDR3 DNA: TGTGCCTGGGGACAGGGCCGGGAGACCCAGTACTTC.

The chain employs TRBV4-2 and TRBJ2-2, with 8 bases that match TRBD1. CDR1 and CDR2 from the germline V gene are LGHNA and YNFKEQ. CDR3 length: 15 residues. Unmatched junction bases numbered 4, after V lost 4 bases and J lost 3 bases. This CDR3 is CASSPGQADTGELFF. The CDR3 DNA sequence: TGTGCCAGCAGCCCGGGACAGGCGGACACCGGGGAGCTGTTTTTT.